These 2 T cell receptor beta chains came from one sample sequenced in a study of regulatory T cells in long-lasting Graves disease. Arm-PCR with iRepertoire HTBI primers amplified the CDR3 regions for these TCR beta libraries. TCRdb processed the multiplex PCR reads anew with MiXCR; each CDR3 protein has one entry. The sample lists about 470,000 distinct CDR3 sequences; around a fifth were seen once. The time point is: persistent/refractory GD, antithyroid drugs over 5 years with positive TRAb. Extracted PBMC RNA gave rise to the TCR library. The material sequenced was peripheral blood mononuclear cells (PBMCs), taken when the disease was refractory, from a patient treated with antithyroid drugs. The source is a female donor with Graves disease.

J is TRBJ1-2 and V is TRBV11-3; TRBD1 might be the D (5 bases). The germline V gene has CDR1 SGHNT and CDR2 YENEEA. The CDR3 consists of 16 residues. V lost 5 bases and J 2 bases, leaving 18 bases between the germline ends. DNA of the CDR3: TGTGCCAGCAGCGAGGGACCCGCAGATCAAAACTATGGCTACACCTTC. This translates into CASSEGPADQNYGYTF.

This chain links TRBV7-6 with TRBJ1-3; D unclear. The CDR3 totals 15 residues. V was shortened by 5 bases and J by 0 bases, with 11 bases between the two germline ends. Germline V lookup: CDR1 SGHVS, CDR2 FNYEAQ. CDR3 sequence reads: CASSLSFGSGNTIYF. The CDR3 nucleotides are TGTGCCAGCAGCCTGTCGTTTGGCTCTGGAAACACCATATATTTT.